The next 32 T cell receptor beta chains were all read from a single sample in a study of CD8 T cells in Susac syndrome. Reverse transcription of about 0.45 to 1 ug RNA was performed with random hexamers. TCRdb reanalysed the immunoSEQ multiplex PCR reads using MiXCR and keeps one entry per CDR3 protein. The table has roughly 400,000 distinct CDR3 sequences, 85% to 90% seen once. The sequencing sample was made of CD8+ T cells from PBMCs. The receptors stem from a human donor with multiple sclerosis.

The V call is TRBV27, the J call TRBJ2-7; tentatively, D is TRBD1 (5 bases). The V end was cut by 2 bases, the J end by 5 bases, with 19 bases between. CDR1 MNHEY and CDR2 SMNVEV come from the germline V gene (reference sequence). The CDR3 totals 16 residues. The CDR3 spells CASSLSSVGAYDEQYF. Written as DNA, the CDR3 is TGTGCCAGCAGTTTAAGTTCTGTAGGGGCTTACGACGAGCAGTACTTC.

In nucleotides, the CDR3 is TGTGCCAGCATGGGATATAGCAATCAGCCCCAGCATTTT. Amino acid sequence: CASMGYSNQPQHF. The rearrangement joins TRBV28 to TRBJ1-5; D ambiguous. The V end was cut by 7 bases, the J end by 0 bases, with 7 bases between. This CDR3 comprises 13 residues. Looked up from germline, CDR1 is MDHEN and CDR2 is SYDVKM.

J is TRBJ2-1 and V is TRBV10-1; the D gene is possibly TRBD1 (7 bases). The CDR3 runs to 13 residues. Germline V CDR1 and CDR2: WNHNN, SYGVQD (reference sequence). The V and J ends lost 10 bases and 2 bases respectively, with 12 bases between them. The CDR3 sequence: CATGGQTYNEQFF. Here the CDR3 DNA reads TGCGCCACCGGGGGACAGACCTACAATGAGCAGTTCTTC.

The V gene is TRBV11-3, the J gene TRBJ2-7, with D perhaps matching TRBD1 (5 bases). Per the germline V gene, CDR1 is SGHNT and CDR2 is YENEEA. The CDR3 has 15 residues. Trimming left V 1 base short and J 0 bases short, with 10 bases between. The CDR3 spells CASSLGTGDSYEQYF. The CDR3 DNA follows: TGTGCCAGCAGCTTAGGAACAGGTGACTCCTACGAGCAGTACTTC.

The gene calls are TRBV25-1 and TRBJ1-1, with 8 nucleotides matching TRBD1. This CDR3 has 17 residues. The germline V gene encodes CDR1 MGHDK and CDR2 SYGVNS. Germline trimming cut 4 bases from V and 7 bases from J; bases unmatched to any gene: 17. CDR3 nucleotide sequence: TGTGCCAGCAGTGGCGGACAGGGTGAACTTCAGTCTGGTGAAGCTTTCTTT. The encoded protein is CASSGGQGELQSGEAFF.

V and J are TRBV4-1 and TRBJ1-5; no reliable D call. V dropped 0 bases and J dropped 3 bases, with 9 bases sitting between them. The CDR3 is 15 amino acids. CDR1 and CDR2 (germline): MGHRA, YSYEKL. CDR3 region: CASSQDGRVNQPQHF. Written as DNA, the CDR3 is TGCGCCAGCAGCCAAGATGGGAGGGTCAATCAGCCCCAGCATTTT.

Here the CDR3 reads CAWGEYSNQPQHF. Written as DNA, the CDR3 is TGTGCCTGGGGGGAATATAGCAATCAGCCCCAGCATTTT. This chain connects TRBV30 to TRBJ1-5; no firm D call. V was clipped by 5 bases and J by 0 bases, with 8 bases between them. The germline V gene has CDR1 GTSNPN and CDR2 SVGIG (reference sequence). This CDR3 spans 13 amino acids.

CDR3 in amino acids: CASSLGTGVMDEQYF. The CDR3 region has the DNA TGCGCCAGCAGCCTAGGGACAGGGGTTATGGACGAGCAGTACTTC. The chain links TRBV5-1 to TRBJ2-7; TRBD1 aligns across 10 bases. Germline CDR1 is SGHRS and CDR2 is YFSETQ. This CDR3 region has 15 residues. Trimming cost V 4 bases and J 5 bases; bases outside gene matches: 9.

This clonotype was detected only once. The J gene is TRBJ2-7, the V gene TRBV27; TRBD1 aligns across 7 bases. The germline CDR1 and CDR2 sequences are MNHEY and SMNVEV (reference sequence). CDR3 length: 18 residues. J gave up 0 bases and V 3 bases, and 14 bases lay outside the gene matches. The CDR3 spells CASSFTPPTGQSSYEQYF. Here the CDR3 DNA reads TGTGCCAGCAGTTTTACCCCTCCTACGGGACAGAGCTCCTACGAGCAGTACTTC.

The chain employs TRBV7-8 and TRBJ1-3; perhaps TRBD1 as D (5 bases). The V end lost 0 bases, the J end lost 4 bases, and 10 bases lay between the germline ends. Germline values: CDR1 SGHVS, CDR2 FQNEAQ. The CDR3 covers 15 residues. The CDR3 spells CASSLALGLGNTIYF. DNA of the CDR3: TGTGCCAGCAGCTTAGCGTTGGGGCTAGGAAACACCATATATTTT.

The chain recombines TRBV27 with TRBJ1-1; D is unclear. V lost 2 bases, J lost 3 bases, and 16 bases lay in between. Germline V lookup: CDR1 MNHEY, CDR2 SMNVEV (reference sequence). CDR3 length equals 16 residues. CDR3: CASSLLKGLSDTEAFF. Written as DNA, the CDR3 is TGTGCCAGCAGTTTACTAAAGGGTTTATCGGACACTGAAGCTTTCTTT.

The rearrangement links TRBV27 to TRBJ2-1; the D call may be TRBD1 or TRBD2 (6 bases each). Germline V CDR1 and CDR2: MNHEY, SMNVEV (reference sequence). The V and J ends lost 11 bases and 7 bases respectively, with 12 bases between them. There are 11 residues in the CDR3. DNA of the CDR3: TGTGCCGTCCAAGGGGGGAATGAGCAGTTCTTC. Protein product: CAVQGGNEQFF.

This clonotype was seen a few times. The chain employs TRBV5-5 and TRBJ2-2; D unresolved. This CDR3 has 13 residues. V was cut by 6 bases and J by 5 bases, with 11 bases left in between. Germline CDR1 is SGHKS and CDR2 is YYEKEE (reference sequence). This CDR3 reads CASTPEGTGELFF. As DNA, the CDR3 is TGTGCCAGCACCCCCGAAGGAACCGGGGAGCTGTTTTTT.

This chain uses TRBV4-1 with TRBJ1-1; 7 nucleotides agree with TRBD1. From germline, CDR1 is MGHRA and CDR2 YSYEKL. The CDR3 totals 16 residues. The V gene end was trimmed by 5 bases and the J gene end by 0 bases; junction bases not matched to a gene: 9. In DNA, the CDR3 is TGCGCCAGCAGCAACCACAGGGGCCAGGTGAACACTGAAGCTTTCTTT. It specifies CASSNHRGQVNTEAFF.

The rearrangement joins TRBV4-1 to TRBJ1-2, with 7 bases lining up with TRBD1. The CDR3 loop spans 14 amino acids. The V gene's germline CDR1 is MGHRA and CDR2 YSYEKL. Trimming cost V 5 bases and J 4 bases; bases outside gene matches: 7. The CDR3 coding sequence is TGCGCCAGCAGCTCAGGGGGAGTGAGCTATGGCTACACCTTC. Translation gives CASSSGGVSYGYTF.

The V and J genes are TRBV29-1 and TRBJ2-2, with D perhaps TRBD2 (6 bases). The germline V gene encodes CDR1 SQVTM and CDR2 ANQGSEA. This CDR3 has 12 residues. V lost 5 bases and J 4 bases, leaving 8 bases between the germline ends. The CDR3, as DNA: TGCAGCGTTCAGGGAGGCACCGGGGAGCTGTTTTTT. Amino acids: CSVQGGTGELFF.

This clonotype is a singleton in its sample. The chain recombines TRBV29-1 with TRBJ2-7; D is tentatively TRBD1 or TRBD2 (5 bases each). The length of the CDR3 is 13 residues. With 7 bases removed from V and 2 bases from J, the gap between germline ends came to 15 bases. Germline V gene lookup returns CDR1 SQVTM and CDR2 ANQGSEA. This CDR3 is CSARGTRAYEQYF. DNA of the CDR3: TGCAGCGCCAGAGGGACGCGCGCCTACGAGCAGTACTTC.

The J gene is TRBJ2-7, the V gene TRBV7-8; 10 nucleotides line up with TRBD2. The CDR3 length is 14 residues. The junction had 4 bases not matched to a gene; V was cut back by 4 bases and J by 4 bases. In germline, CDR1 is SGHVS, CDR2 FQNEAQ. The CDR3 reads CASSSPGLAYEQYF. CDR3 coding DNA: TGTGCCAGCAGCTCTCCGGGACTAGCGTACGAGCAGTACTTC.

This chain joins TRBV7-6 and TRBJ2-3, with 7 bases matching TRBD1. V lost 2 bases to trimming and J lost 1 base; unmatched junction nucleotides: 3. The germline V gene has CDR1 SGHVS and CDR2 FNYEAQ. The CDR3 is 15 amino acids. CDR3 in amino acids: CASSLFTGGTDTQYF. The DNA for the CDR3 is TGTGCCAGCAGCTTATTCACAGGGGGCACAGATACGCAGTATTTT.

The rearrangement joins TRBV7-9 to TRBJ1-4, with 9 nucleotides matching TRBD1. The CDR3 is 14 amino acids. CDR1 is SEHNR and CDR2 is FQNEAQ in the germline V gene (reference sequence). After removal of 11 bases from V and 5 bases from J, the junction contained 9 bases not matched to a gene. The CDR3 spells CASTPGQGNEKLFF. The CDR3 region has the DNA TGTGCCTCCACTCCGGGACAGGGAAATGAAAAACTGTTTTTT.

The chain combines TRBV10-3 with TRBJ2-2, with D possibly being TRBD1 (6 bases). Germline CDR1 reads ENHRY; CDR2 reads SYGVKD. The V end lost 5 bases, the J end lost 3 bases, and 10 bases lay between the germline ends. The CDR3 contains 14 residues. The CDR3 loop is CAISSGQYTGELFF. CDR3 nucleotides: TGTGCCATCAGTTCCGGACAGTACACCGGGGAGCTGTTTTTT.

This clonotype was detected only once. The chain is built from TRBV4-1 and TRBJ1-2; D unclear. V shed 4 bases and J shed 4 bases, with 10 bases lying between them. This CDR3 has 13 amino acids. Germline CDR1 is MGHRA and CDR2 is YSYEKL. The CDR3 bases are TGCGCCAGCAGCCCTCTTGGGATCTATGGCTACACCTTC. Its protein is CASSPLGIYGYTF.

The gene calls are TRBV6-1 and TRBJ2-7, with D possibly matching TRBD2 (6 bases). The CDR3 extends over 15 amino acids. V lost 1 base to trimming and J lost 0 bases, with 10 bases between them. Per the germline V gene, CDR1 is MNHNS and CDR2 is SASEGT. The CDR3 nucleotides are TGTGCCAGCAGTGAAGAGGAGACTAGCTCCTACGAGCAGTACTTC. This encodes CASSEEETSSYEQYF.

V is TRBV7-9 and J is TRBJ2-7; 8 positions match TRBD1. V gave up 6 bases and J gave up 5 bases; unmatched junction bases: 3. The CDR3 is made up of 12 amino acids. CDR1 SEHNR and CDR2 FQNEAQ come from the germline V gene (reference sequence). The CDR3 DNA sequence: TGTGCCAGCAGACCAGGGGGCGACGAGCAGTACTTC. As protein: CASRPGGDEQYF.

V usage is TRBV7-9 and J usage is TRBJ2-1, with 9 bases identical to TRBD2. CDR3 length equals 16 residues. V was pared by 4 bases and J by 3 bases, with 7 bases of the junction left unmatched. Germline CDR1 reads SEHNR; CDR2 reads FQNEAQ (reference sequence). CDR3 bases: TGTGCCAGCAGCTCCCCTAGCGGGGTTGACTACAATGAGCAGTTCTTC. It specifies CASSSPSGVDYNEQFF.

The rearrangement links TRBV5-1 to TRBJ2-5; 12 bases align to TRBD2. The CDR3 is 16 amino acids. CDR1 and CDR2 (germline): SGHRS, YFSETQ. After removal of 4 bases from V and 4 bases from J, the junction contained 8 bases not matched to a gene. The CDR3 protein is CASSQGLAGPRETQYF. CDR3 in DNA: TGCGCCAGCAGCCAAGGACTAGCGGGACCCAGAGAGACCCAGTACTTC.

In this sample, this clonotype turned up once. The chain has TRBV30 and TRBJ1-1; TRBD1 is a possible D gene (5 bases). Trimming removed 3 bases from V and 1 base from J, with 12 bases in between. There are 14 residues in the CDR3. Germline CDR1 and CDR2: GTSNPN and SVGIG (reference sequence). CDR3 in DNA: TGTGCCTGGAGGGGGGAGGGAAAGAACACTGAAGCTTTCTTT. This encodes CAWRGEGKNTEAFF.

V is TRBV27 and J is TRBJ2-7; 8 bases match TRBD2. The V and J ends lost 2 bases and 2 bases, in that order; junction bases with no gene match: 2. The CDR3 length is 14 residues. The germline V gene encodes CDR1 MNHEY and CDR2 SMNVEV (reference sequence). CDR3 protein: CASSLDSGAYEQYF. The CDR3 coding sequence is TGTGCCAGCAGTTTAGATAGCGGGGCCTACGAGCAGTACTTC.

This clonotype is a singleton in its sample. The chain couples TRBV29-1 to TRBJ2-3, with TRBD1 as a possible D gene (6 bases). Trimming removed 2 bases from V and 8 bases from J, with 17 bases in between. This CDR3 has 14 amino acids. CDR1 and CDR2 (germline): SQVTM, ANQGSEA. CDR3 loop: CSVEPVGALGTQYF. The CDR3 DNA is TGCAGCGTTGAACCCGTGGGGGCATTAGGTACGCAGTATTTT.

The genes are TRBV20-1 and TRBJ2-1, with unresolved D. The CDR3 length is 11 residues. Trimming stripped 5 bases from V and 5 bases from J, with 7 bases between. Per the germline V gene, CDR1 is DFQATT and CDR2 is SNEGSKA (reference sequence). For the CDR3, the DNA is TGCAGTGCTCCGCGACACAATGAGCAGTTCTTC. It codes for CSAPRHNEQFF.

The V call is TRBV9, the J call TRBJ2-3, with 11 bases matching TRBD2. CDR3 size: 20 residues. The germline gives CDR1 SGDLS, CDR2 YYNGEE. After removal of 4 bases from V and 0 bases from J, the junction contained 16 bases not matched to a gene. The CDR3 sequence: CASSTRASGRRGASTDTQYF. Here the CDR3 DNA reads TGTGCCAGCAGCACCCGGGCTAGCGGGAGGCGGGGTGCTAGCACAGATACGCAGTATTTT.

V and J are TRBV3-1 and TRBJ2-1, with unresolved D. V shed 0 bases and J shed 1 base, with 4 bases lying between them. The CDR3 contains 14 residues. From germline, CDR1 is LGHDT and CDR2 YNNKEL (reference sequence). The CDR3 here is CASSQDRSYNEQFF. The CDR3 DNA is TGTGCCAGCAGCCAAGACAGATCCTACAATGAGCAGTTCTTC.